The 29 T cell receptor beta chains listed next were all sequenced from one sample in a study of OX40 agonist ivuxolimab in advanced cancers. Assay used: immunoSEQ multiplex PCR; TCRdb lists only in-frame clones, some missing. The profile covers more than 65,000 clones, with almost 90% appearing a single time and about 10% taken by the ten largest. The source was CD4+ or CD8+ T cells sorted from blood, collected in a trial of the OX40 agonist ivuxolimab. The receptors here all came from an adult with an advanced solid tumor such as melanoma, head and neck, liver or kidney cancer.

The V call is TRBV5-1, the J call TRBJ1-1, with a weak D call TRBD1 (6 bases). Trimming cost V 4 bases and J 4 bases, with 17 bases left between them. Looked up from germline, CDR1 is SGHRS and CDR2 is YFSETQ. The CDR3 covers 15 residues. The CDR3 loop reads CASSVTGEIGTEAFF. CDR3 nucleotide sequence: TGCGCCAGCAGCGTGACAGGTGAGATCGGCACTGAAGCTTTCTTT.

This clone has a handful of counts. The CDR3 protein is CASSIPRRVGGQPQHF. The DNA of the CDR3 is TGTGCCAGTAGTATCCCCCGGAGGGTCGGAGGCCAGCCCCAGCATTTT. This chain links TRBV19 with TRBJ1-5, with D unresolved. This CDR3 spans 16 amino acids. V was clipped by 3 bases and J by 7 bases, with 19 bases between them. Germline CDR1 is LNHDA and CDR2 is SQIVND (reference sequence).

This sequence joins TRBV5-4 and TRBJ2-5; 9 bases match TRBD2. Judging by the DNA end, TRBJ2-7 fits better; the J call may be wrong. Germline V gene lookup returns CDR1 SGHNT and CDR2 YYREEE (reference sequence). CDR3 length: 16 residues. CDR3 DNA: TGTGCCAGCAGCTTGGCCAGTCTAGCGGGAAGGGGCGAGCAGTACTTC. Translation gives CASSLASLAGRGEQYF.

The V and J genes are TRBV18 and TRBJ2-1; TRBD2 matches at 13 bases. V was pared by 3 bases and J by 5 bases, with 1 base of the junction left unmatched. The CDR3 extends over 15 amino acids. Germline CDR1 is KGHSH and CDR2 is LQKENI. This CDR3 reads CASSPGTSGNNEQFF. DNA for the CDR3: TGTGCCAGCTCACCCGGGACTAGCGGGAACAATGAGCAGTTCTTC.

This chain uses TRBV5-6 with TRBJ2-3; TRBD1 matches at 7 bases. Trimming took 0 bases from V and 2 from J; bases not matched to a gene: 9. Germline V gene lookup returns CDR1 SGHDT and CDR2 YYEEEE. The length of the CDR3 is 17 residues. Here the CDR3 reads CASSLVGVGQNTDTQYF. The CDR3 region has the DNA TGTGCCAGCAGCTTGGTTGGCGTGGGACAGAACACAGATACGCAGTATTTT. Combining the CDR3 with reference TRBV5-6 and TRBJ2-3 gives the whole variable domain DAGVTQSPTHLIKTRGQQVTLRCSPKSGHDTVSWYQQALGQGPQFIFQYYEEEERQRGNFPDRFSGHQFPNYSSELNVNALLLGDSALYLCASSLVGVGQNTDTQYFGPGTRLTVL.

The chain links TRBV5-4 to TRBJ2-7; D may be TRBD2 (5 bases). The length of the CDR3 is 13 residues. Per the germline V gene, CDR1 is SGHNT and CDR2 is YYREEE (reference sequence). V lost 4 bases and J 7 bases, leaving 15 bases between the germline ends. In nucleotides, the CDR3 is TGTGCCAGCAGCGTAGCGCTGGGGATAGAGCAGTACTTC. Translated, it gives CASSVALGIEQYF. The entire variable domain, with the rest obtained from reference TRBV5-4 and TRBJ2-7, is as follows: ETGVTQSPTHLIKTRGQQVTLRCSSQSGHNTVSWYQQALGQGPQFIFQYYREEENGRGNFPPRFSGLQFPNYSSELNVNALELDDSALYLCASSVALGIEQYFGPGTRLTVT.

The chain links TRBV11-3 to TRBJ2-7, with 9 bases fitting TRBD1. Germline values: CDR1 SGHNT, CDR2 YENEEA. This CDR3 has 14 residues. The trim removed 5 bases at V and 6 bases at J, leaving 8 bases unmatched. The CDR3 region is CASSRDRAFREQYF. The CDR3 DNA is TGTGCCAGCAGCCGGGACAGGGCATTTCGCGAGCAGTACTTC.

The V and J genes are TRBV11-3 and TRBJ2-1; a weak D match, TRBD1 (5 bases). The CDR3 is 14 residues long. Trimming cost V 1 base and J 6 bases, with 10 bases left between them. The V gene's germline CDR1 is SGHNT and CDR2 YENEEA. CDR3 residues: CASSLGQSLNEQFF. DNA for the CDR3: TGTGCCAGCAGCTTAGGACAGAGCCTCAATGAGCAGTTCTTC. Full variable domain (remainder filled in from reference TRBV11-3 and TRBJ2-1): EAGVVQSPRYKIIEKKQPVAFWCNPISGHNTLYWYLQNLGQGPELLIRYENEEAVDDSQLPKDRFSAERLKGVDSTLKIQPAELGDSAVYLCASSLGQSLNEQFFGPGTRLTVL.

The chain couples TRBV9 to TRBJ2-7; 8 nucleotides match TRBD1. The CDR3 runs 12 residues. The junction had 2 bases not matched to a gene; V was cut back by 3 bases and J by 6 bases. The germline V gene has CDR1 SGDLS and CDR2 YYNGEE. The CDR3 is CASSGTGREQYF. The DNA of the CDR3 is TGTGCCAGCAGCGGGACAGGGCGCGAGCAGTACTTC.

This clone was found a few times. This chain connects TRBV7-2 to TRBJ2-5; 9 bases are a match to TRBD1. This CDR3 is built from 16 residues. V shed 1 base, J shed 3 bases, and the junction held 6 bases outside the gene matches. Germline V gene lookup returns CDR1 SGHTA and CDR2 FQGNSA. CDR3 region: CASSLGITGGEETQYF. In DNA, the CDR3 is TGTGCCAGCAGCTTAGGAATAACAGGGGGCGAAGAGACCCAGTACTTC.

The table lists this clone with a few counts. The chain has TRBV6-4 and TRBJ1-1; no reliable D call. The V end was cut by 6 bases, the J end by 4 bases, with 15 bases between. The CDR3 totals 14 residues. Germline-derived CDR1 and CDR2 are MRHNA and SNTAGT. The CDR3 DNA reads as TGTGCCAGCAGAGGGCGGAATTGGGTCACTGAAGCTTTCTTT. Amino acids: CASRGRNWVTEAFF.

V gene TRBV9 combines with J gene TRBJ1-2; tentative D call: TRBD1 (6 bases). The CDR3 loop spans 14 amino acids. V shed 0 bases and J shed 7 bases, with 13 bases lying between them. The germline gives CDR1 SGDLS, CDR2 YYNGEE. CDR3 protein: CASSVDGQGIGYTF. The CDR3 DNA follows: TGTGCCAGCAGCGTAGACGGGCAGGGGATTGGCTACACCTTC.

Written as DNA, the CDR3 is TGTGCCAGCAAAAGGGACGCAAACAATCAGCCCCAGCATTTT. It is translated as CASKRDANNQPQHF. V and J are TRBV2 and TRBJ1-5; D might be TRBD1 (5 bases). The germline V and J ends were trimmed by 7 bases and 3 bases, with 13 bases remaining between them. The CDR3 extends over 14 amino acids. Germline V lookup: CDR1 SNHLY, CDR2 FYNNEI.

V and J are TRBV7-8 and TRBJ2-3; D uncertain. The CDR3 covers 13 residues. Germline lookup yields CDR1 SGHVS and CDR2 FQNEAQ. V lost 0 bases and J lost 6, with 7 bases in between. CDR3 loop: CASSLASGDTQYF. CDR3 sequence (DNA): TGTGCCAGCAGCTTAGCGTCCGGGGATACGCAGTATTTT.

The gene calls are TRBV10-3 and TRBJ2-6; D unclear. V shed 3 bases and J shed 0 bases, with 3 bases lying between them. The CDR3 totals 14 residues. CDR1 is ENHRY and CDR2 is SYGVKD in the germline V gene. The CDR3 loop reads CAISERSGANVLTF. DNA for the CDR3: TGTGCCATCAGTGAACGCTCTGGGGCCAACGTCCTGACTTTC.

This chain links TRBV5-6 with TRBJ1-3, with no clear D. This CDR3 spans 15 amino acids. Deletions cut 4 bases from V and 4 bases from J, with 15 bases between. Per the germline V gene, CDR1 is SGHDT and CDR2 is YYEEEE. The CDR3 DNA follows: TGTGCCAGCAGCCCGCAGACGACGCAAGGAAACACCATATATTTT. Its translation: CASSPQTTQGNTIYF. Based on the CDR3 plus reference TRBV5-6 and TRBJ1-3, the full variable domain is DAGVTQSPTHLIKTRGQQVTLRCSPKSGHDTVSWYQQALGQGPQFIFQYYEEEERQRGNFPDRFSGHQFPNYSSELNVNALLLGDSALYLCASSPQTTQGNTIYFGEGSWLTVV.

The J gene is TRBJ2-7, the V gene TRBV10-3, with D perhaps matching TRBD2 (6 bases). The CDR3 has 15 amino acids. The germline V and J ends were trimmed by 7 bases and 3 bases, with 19 bases remaining between them. Germline CDR1 is ENHRY and CDR2 is SYGVKD. The chain's CDR3 is CAINGGGLGGYEQYF. The CDR3 nucleotides read TGTGCCATCAACGGGGGAGGACTCGGAGGCTACGAGCAGTACTTC.

This chain's CDR3 is CATTEAYQPQHF. As DNA, the CDR3 is TGTGCCACTACAGAAGCCTATCAGCCCCAGCATTTT. The rearrangement links TRBV6-1 to TRBJ1-5; D is unclear. The length of the CDR3 is 12 residues. V was trimmed by 10 bases and J by 5 bases, leaving 12 bases between them. Germline assignment: CDR1 MNHNS and CDR2 SASEGT.

The rearrangement links TRBV7-9 to TRBJ1-1; D is uncertain. Germline V CDR1 and CDR2: SEHNR, FQNEAQ (reference sequence). The CDR3 sequence is 12 residues long. V gave up 3 bases and J gave up 9 bases, with 11 bases separating them. CDR3 residues: CASSLESSQAFF. DNA of the CDR3: TGTGCCAGCAGCTTGGAAAGCAGCCAAGCTTTCTTT. The full variable domain, completed using reference TRBV7-9 and TRBJ1-1, is DTGVSQNPRHKITKRGQNVTFRCDPISEHNRLYWYRQTLGQGPEFLTYFQNEAQLEKSRLLSDRFSAERPKGSFSTLEIQRTEQGDSAMYLCASSLESSQAFFGQGTRLTVV.

V usage is TRBV25-1 and J usage is TRBJ2-7; 8 positions agree with TRBD2. CDR1 MGHDK and CDR2 SYGVNS come from the germline V gene. CDR3 length equals 15 residues. V was pared by 4 bases and J by 2 bases, with 7 bases of the junction left unmatched. The CDR3 bases are TGTGCCAGCAGTGTGGGGATAGCGGGAACCTACGAGCAGTACTTC. Protein product: CASSVGIAGTYEQYF.

This chain uses TRBV18 with TRBJ2-1, with TRBD2 matching over 12 bases. The CDR3 extends over 16 amino acids. Germline CDR1 reads KGHSH; CDR2 reads LQKENI. The trim removed 3 bases at V and 7 bases at J, leaving 7 bases unmatched. The CDR3 DNA reads TGTGCCAGCTCACCCTACCTAGCGGGAGGGCAGAATGAGCAGTTCTTC. Amino acid sequence: CASSPYLAGGQNEQFF.

This clone was counted once. The chain joins TRBV6-1 to TRBJ2-4; D possibly corresponds to TRBD1 (6 bases). Trimming shortened V by 3 bases and J by 4 bases, and 16 bases separated the two germline ends. The CDR3 length is 16 residues. CDR1 is MNHNS, CDR2 SASEGT, per germline. The CDR3, as DNA: TGTGCCAGCAGTGACAATAGTCAGGGGAGAAAAAACATTCAGTACTTC. Protein: CASSDNSQGRKNIQYF.

This chain uses TRBV14 with TRBJ1-2, with D unclear. Trimming shortened V by 1 base and J by 3 bases, and 9 bases separated the two germline ends. The CDR3 has 14 residues. In germline, CDR1 is SGHDN, CDR2 FVKESK. This chain's CDR3 is CASSQGQNYYGYTF. Written as DNA, the CDR3 is TGTGCCAGCAGCCAAGGGCAGAACTACTATGGCTACACCTTC.

The chain employs TRBV7-9 and TRBJ1-3; no definite D call. Germline V gene sequence: CDR1 SEHNR, CDR2 FQNEAQ (reference sequence). The CDR3 runs 15 residues. Between the trimmed V and J ends, which lost 0 bases and 4 bases, there was a span of 10 bases. The CDR3 DNA sequence: TGTGCCAGCAGCTTAGCCCGGAAATCGGGAAACACCATATATTTT. Protein: CASSLARKSGNTIYF.

This chain links TRBV10-2 with TRBJ2-3, with D possibly being TRBD1 or TRBD2 (6 bases each). Between the trimmed V and J ends, which lost 6 bases and 0 bases, there was a span of 10 bases. CDR1 and CDR2 (germline): WSHSY, SAAADI. This CDR3 has 14 residues. In DNA, the CDR3 is TGCGCCAGCAGAGGAGGGGGGAGCACAGATACGCAGTATTTT. Amino acid sequence: CASRGGGSTDTQYF.

This clone came up once. The rearrangement links TRBV11-3 to TRBJ2-7; no firm D call. This CDR3 has 14 residues. CDR1 is SGHNT, CDR2 YENEEA, per germline. The ends were cut back, 5 bases at V and 0 bases at J, with 11 bases in the middle. As DNA, the CDR3 is TGTGCCAGCAGCCCTGTTAGCAGCTCCTACGAGCAGTACTTC. As protein: CASSPVSSSYEQYF.

This rearrangement joins TRBV5-1 to TRBJ2-5; maybe TRBD1 (5 bases). The CDR3 is 13 residues long. V was trimmed by 0 bases and J by 11 bases, leaving 14 bases between them. Germline loops: CDR1 SGHRS, CDR2 YFSETQ. Here the CDR3 DNA reads TGCGCCAGCAGCTTGGAGGACAACGCAGAGCAGTACTTC. It codes for CASSLEDNAEQYF.

DNA for the CDR3: TGTGCCAGCTCACCACCCCCCAGGCCCACTGGGGCCAACGTCCTGACTTTC. Amino acids: CASSPPPRPTGANVLTF. This chain joins TRBV18 and TRBJ2-6, with no clear D. This CDR3 has 17 amino acids. Looked up from germline, CDR1 is KGHSH and CDR2 is LQKENI. V gave up 0 bases and J gave up 2 bases, with 11 bases separating them.

The chain uses TRBV7-2 and TRBJ2-3; D possibly matches TRBD1 or TRBD2 (6 bases each). This CDR3 contains 15 residues. Germline V gives CDR1 SGHTA, CDR2 FQGNSA. Trimming took off 4 bases at V and 1 base at J, with 12 bases between the two ends. In DNA form, the CDR3 reads TGTGCCAGCAGCTCTCGGGGGCATGGCACAGATACGCAGTATTTT. It specifies CASSSRGHGTDTQYF.